The sequence of this T cell receptor (beta chain) was determined in a study of T-cell memory formation after mild COVID-19. This clonotype was counted between two and nine times. TCRdb re-called the 5' RACE reads through MiXCR, storing one row per CDR3 protein. Seen here are about 420,000 distinct CDR3 sequences, 20% to 30% observed once, and the top ten hold roughly 14%. Germline V gene data show CDR1 as MGHRA and CDR2 as YSYEKL. The CDR3 extends over 14 amino acids. V lost 0 bases to trimming and J lost 4 bases, with 10 bases between them. Sequences were obtained from PBMCs or a T cell subset sorted from them (not recorded which). The chain links TRBV4-1 to TRBJ2-7; D may be TRBD1 (6 bases). The sequence was obtained from an adult woman who had mild COVID-19 (a few samples of this study predate the infection). Cell type and time point are not known. CDR3 DNA: TGCGCCAGCAGCCAAGAACAGGGTCATTACGAGCAGTACTTC. Translation gives CASSQEQGHYEQYF.